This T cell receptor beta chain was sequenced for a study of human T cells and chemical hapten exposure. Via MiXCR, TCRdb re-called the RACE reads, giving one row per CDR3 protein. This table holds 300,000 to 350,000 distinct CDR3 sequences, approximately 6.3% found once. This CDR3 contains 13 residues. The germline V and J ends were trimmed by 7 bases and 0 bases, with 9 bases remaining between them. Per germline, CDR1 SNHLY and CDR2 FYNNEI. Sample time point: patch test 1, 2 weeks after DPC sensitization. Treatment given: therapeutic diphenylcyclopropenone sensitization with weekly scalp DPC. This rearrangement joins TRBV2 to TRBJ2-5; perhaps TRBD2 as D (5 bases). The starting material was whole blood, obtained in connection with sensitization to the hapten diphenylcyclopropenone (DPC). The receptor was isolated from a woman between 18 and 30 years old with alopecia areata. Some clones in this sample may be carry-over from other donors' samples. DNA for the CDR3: TGTGCCAGCAAGTTGGACTACCAAGAGACCCAGTACTTC. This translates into CASKLDYQETQYF.